This T cell receptor beta chain comes out of a study of post-analysis software for immune sequencing data. Notes on the study in general: Among four or five TRBV segments more frequent in patients than controls were TRBV5-6, TRBV5-1 and TRBV20-1.

Per the germline V gene, CDR1 is SQVTM and CDR2 is ANQGSEA. The CDR3 sequence is 16 residues long. Included in the TCR beta cDNA libraries were unique molecular identifiers. One entry per CDR3 protein results from TCRdb running MiXCR on the PCR reads. The sample comprises around 160,000 distinct CDR3 sequences, approximately 35% of which are singletons, and roughly 28% rests with the top ten. Details on this clonotype: Its antigen is unknown. Germline is not matched at one junction end, which may reflect a read error.

The chain joins TRBV29-1 to TRBJ2-7; the D gene is possibly TRBD2 (5 bases). The TCR originated in a girl aged 5-17 years with multiple sclerosis. The input for sequencing was blood, taken after autologous hematopoietic stem cell transplantation. CDR3 nucleotide sequence: TGCAGCATTGAGCCCCCATGGGGAGACGGTACCCACGAGCAGTACTTC. This sequence encodes CSIEPPWGDGTHEQYF.